This TCR beta chain appears in the sequencing data of a study of blood T cell repertoires in COVID-19. This clone was picked up a small number of times. Method: immunoSEQ multiplex PCR; TCRdb's copy keeps in-frame clones and lacks some. The sample holds 180,000 or so clones; 83% are singletons and the top ten take roughly 4.5%. Germline CDR1 is KGHSH and CDR2 is LQKENI. The CDR3 covers 17 residues. V was clipped by 6 bases and J by 4 bases; unmatched bases: 13. The chain joins TRBV18 to TRBJ2-2, with 8 nucleotides matching TRBD1. This clonotype was obtained from a woman between 50 and 59 years old who had recovered from COVID-19. The material sequenced was PBMCs or T cells enriched from blood (not recorded which). The CDR3 DNA reads TGTGCCAGCTCCCCCGCCGGACAGGGCATACCCACCGGGGAGCTGTTTTTT. Translation: CASSPAGQGIPTGELFF.